A selection of T cell receptor beta chains follows, all from one sample in a study of blood T cell repertoires in COVID-19. Some clones are missing from TCRdb's copy, which holds only in-frame ones; the method was immunoSEQ multiplex PCR. This table has hundreds of thousands of clones, 70% to 90% appearing once. Sequencing was performed on peripheral blood. The receptors originated from a young man with COVID-19, enrolled during active disease. The conserved cysteine and the conserved F or W are not part of the CDR3 here.

CDR3aa: ASSEGLAGGWTTQY; v_gene: TRBV4-1
CDR3aa: ASSSPRDDTYNEQF; v_gene: TRBV11-2
CDR3aa: ASSSGTGQGIGETQY; v_gene: TRBV11-2
CDR3aa: ASSFDRVGTEAF; v_gene: TRBV5-1
CDR3aa: ASGSPLSGPTSYNEQF; v_gene: TRBV12-5
CDR3aa: ASSPGTARNTIY; v_gene: TRBV6-5
CDR3aa: ASSSDTASYEQY; v_gene: TRBV5-1
CDR3aa: AWTAWGPDTQY; v_gene: TRBV30
CDR3aa: ASSYDRGYEQY; v_gene: TRBV5-4
CDR3aa: ASSIRGQGQPQH; v_gene: TRBV19
CDR3aa: ATSRVKTGTRAYEQY; v_gene: TRBV15
CDR3aa: ASTPSWEDIEAF; v_gene: TRBV6-5
CDR3aa: ASSLIASRGPRGGYT; v_gene: TRBV7-9
CDR3aa: ASSTTPGTGYTGELF; v_gene: TRBV5-8
CDR3aa: ASSAEREQY; v_gene: TRBV7-9
CDR3aa: ASSAPGQLYGYT; v_gene: TRBV28
CDR3aa: ASSFASGSYEQY; v_gene: TRBV7-2
CDR3aa: ASSFGLAGDQETQY; v_gene: TRBV11-2
CDR3aa: ATSDPGGLAGVGEQF; v_gene: TRBV24-1
CDR3aa: ASSLGGRGGNTIY; v_gene: TRBV5-4
CDR3aa: ASSQAFTGELF; v_gene: TRBV3-1/TRBV3-2
CDR3aa: ATSKNGLARGQY; v_gene: TRBV24-1
CDR3aa: SASGASGRSSSYEQY; v_gene: TRBV20-1
CDR3aa: ASSSGQGQPQH; v_gene: TRBV5-1
CDR3aa: ATSLAGGQNEQF; v_gene: TRBV24-1
CDR3aa: ASSPNSGSSYEQY; v_gene: TRBV27
CDR3aa: ASSFRTSLAGDEQY; v_gene: TRBV11-3
CDR3aa: ASSPLSVSTDTQY; v_gene: TRBV18
CDR3aa: ATSDPSGPYEQY; v_gene: TRBV24-1
CDR3aa: ASSLTSGRGLYNEQF; v_gene: TRBV7-3
CDR3aa: ASSLQSRATDTQY; v_gene: TRBV7-6
CDR3aa: ASSLVARDTQY; v_gene: TRBV11-2